This T cell receptor beta chain came from a study of breast tumors, draining lymph nodes, adjacent tissues. The V gene lost 4 bases and the J gene lost 6 bases, with 22 bases spanning the gap. CDR3 size: 17 residues. The germline CDR1 and CDR2 sequences are SEHNR and FQNEAQ (reference sequence). This clonotype has a count of ten or more. Antigen specificity is unknown. Breast cancer patients provided tissue from their axillary draining lymph nodes. TCRdb reanalysed the multiplex PCR reads using MiXCR and keeps one entry per CDR3 protein. The repertoire consists of 85,000 to 120,000 distinct CDR3 sequences, with more than 30% occurring once and the leading ten covering under 6.5%. Findings of the study overall: Luminal-like breast cancer showed significantly greater tumor-nontumor repertoire similarity than basal-like breast cancer did. That most tumor T cells come from lymph nodes remained unproven.

This receptor was identified in a female donor with breast cancer. Some clones in this sample may be carry-over from other donors' samples. The chain has TRBV7-9 and TRBJ2-1; the D gene is possibly TRBD2 (6 bases). Source material: axillary lymph node tissue. CDR3 loop: CASSSPSTGGPPNEQFF. CDR3 DNA: TGTGCCAGCAGCTCACCATCAACCGGGGGACCGCCCAATGAGCAGTTCTTC.